This T cell receptor beta chain was identified during a study of blood T cell repertoires in COVID-19. The CDR3 extends over 12 amino acids. V was clipped by 5 bases and J by 2 bases; unmatched bases: 0. Germline CDR1 is MGHDK and CDR2 is SYGVNS. Source study methods: Reference gene primer amplification in the assay estimated nucleated cell counts. The assay was immunoSEQ multiplex PCR, and TCRdb's table has in-frame clones only and misses some. V and J calls plus clone size are reproduced from that table; the DNA served to infer D and trimming. The sample yields 310,000 or so clones, around nine tenths seen once.

The TCR was taken from a woman aged 25-40 years with COVID-19, enrolled during active disease. V and J are TRBV25-1 and TRBJ2-7; the match to TRBD1 covers 7 bases. Sequenced material: peripheral blood. CDR3 protein: CASSQGAYEQYF. CDR3 in DNA: TGTGCCAGCAGTCAGGGGGCCTACGAGCAGTACTTC.